This passage covers 30 T cell receptor beta chains from one sample sequenced in a study of shared clonotypes between healthy human individuals. Sequenced by immunoSEQ multiplex PCR; TCRdb stores in-frame clones only, minus some. The sample carries approximately 2.5 million clones, about 92% recorded once. The source material was naive CD4+ T cells sorted from blood. Subset defined: CD45RA+ positively selected. These receptor sequences come from a man between 18 and 35 years old in good health.

The chain combines TRBV6-6 with TRBJ2-7; the D is unclear. The CDR3 spans 14 residues. Germline CDR1 and CDR2: MNHNY and SVGAGI (reference sequence). Trimming shortened V by 3 bases and J by 2 bases, and 11 bases separated the two germline ends. CDR3 sequence reads: CASSYSALTYEQYF. Written as DNA, the CDR3 is TGTGCCAGCAGTTATTCGGCACTCACCTACGAGCAGTACTTC.

V usage is TRBV5-6 and J usage is TRBJ2-2; D possibly matches TRBD1 or TRBD2 (6 bases each). The germline V and J ends were trimmed by 5 bases and 4 bases, with 21 bases remaining between them. This CDR3 is built from 17 residues. CDR1 is SGHDT, CDR2 YYEEEE, per germline. In nucleotides, the CDR3 is TGTGCCAGCAGTTCCGAATGGTCCGGGGGCCGCACCGGGGAGCTGTTTTTT. Its protein is CASSSEWSGGRTGELFF. Together with reference TRBV5-6 and TRBJ2-2, the CDR3 gives the full variable domain: DAGVTQSPTHLIKTRGQQVTLRCSPKSGHDTVSWYQQALGQGPQFIFQYYEEEERQRGNFPDRFSGHQFPNYSSELNVNALLLGDSALYLCASSSEWSGGRTGELFFGEGSRLTVL.

The gene calls are TRBV5-1 and TRBJ2-3; possible D gene TRBD2, 7 bases. Deletions cut 3 bases from V and 4 bases from J, with 15 bases between. The CDR3 totals 15 residues. The germline gives CDR1 SGHRS, CDR2 YFSETQ. The CDR3 coding sequence is TGCGCCAGCAGCTCCCTTCAGGGGAGGGCAGATACGCAGTATTTT. Its translation is CASSSLQGRADTQYF. The entire variable domain, with the rest obtained from reference TRBV5-1 and TRBJ2-3, is as follows: KAGVTQTPRYLIKTRGQQVTLSCSPISGHRSVSWYQQTPGQGLQFLFEYFSETQRNKGNFPGRFSGRQFSNSRSEMNVSTLELGDSALYLCASSSLQGRADTQYFGPGTRLTVL.

This chain uses TRBV18 with TRBJ2-1; D is undetermined. This CDR3 contains 11 residues. V dropped 4 bases and J dropped 7 bases, with 5 bases sitting between them. In germline, CDR1 is KGHSH, CDR2 LQKENI. In nucleotides, the CDR3 is TGTGCCAGCTCACAGTTAAATGAGCAGTTCTTC. This sequence encodes CASSQLNEQFF.

The chain couples TRBV5-1 to TRBJ2-5, with D possibly being TRBD1 (5 bases). TRBJ2-7 matches the DNA end more closely, so the J call is doubtful. The germline V gene has CDR1 SGHRS and CDR2 YFSETQ. The CDR3 extends over 13 amino acids. The CDR3 coding sequence is TGCGCCAGCAGCCACGACAGAGCCTACGAGCAGTACTTC. Residues: CASSHDRAYEQYF.

This sequence joins TRBV7-2 and TRBJ2-1, with D perhaps TRBD2 (5 bases). The CDR3 is made up of 16 amino acids. The germline V gene encodes CDR1 SGHTA and CDR2 FQGNSA. Trimming took 5 bases from V and 5 from J, leaving 19 bases between them. CDR3 loop: CASSPLIGSGNNEQFF. The CDR3 nucleotides read TGTGCCAGCAGCCCACTTATCGGGTCCGGGAACAATGAGCAGTTCTTC.

V and J are TRBV5-1 and TRBJ1-1, with 9 nucleotides matching TRBD1. CDR1 SGHRS and CDR2 YFSETQ come from the germline V gene. V shed 3 bases, J shed 6 bases, and the junction held 9 bases outside the gene matches. CDR3 length: 15 amino acids. CDR3 nucleotide sequence: TGCGCCAGCAGCTCACAGGGGGCGGGGGTGTCTGAAGCTTTCTTT. Encoded protein: CASSSQGAGVSEAFF.

Remarks on this clone: Other DNA sequences of this sample code for an identical CDR3. The V and J genes are TRBV6-1 and TRBJ2-1; no clear D. From germline, CDR1 is MNHNS and CDR2 SASEGT. There are 14 residues in the CDR3. V was cut by 5 bases and J by 1 base, with 9 bases left in between. The CDR3 sequence is CASSRDPSYNEQFF. The CDR3, as DNA: TGTGCCAGCAGTCGTGACCCATCCTACAATGAGCAGTTCTTC.

This chain links TRBV15 with TRBJ1-6; no definite D call. Trimming pared 2 bases from V and 7 bases from J, leaving 21 bases between. Germline assignment: CDR1 LNHNV and CDR2 YYDKDF (reference sequence). The CDR3 has 18 residues. The CDR3 bases are TGTGCCACCAGCAGACACTCTGGACGGAACGTCGGGAATTCACCCCTCCACTTT. This encodes CATSRHSGRNVGNSPLHF.

The gene calls are TRBV5-4 and TRBJ1-1, with D unclear. Per the germline V gene, CDR1 is SGHNT and CDR2 is YYREEE (reference sequence). The V gene lost 5 bases and the J gene lost 8 bases, with 19 bases spanning the gap. The CDR3 runs 14 residues. CDR3 DNA: TGTGCCAGCAGTTTCAGAAACGAGGGCGGGGAAGCTTTCTTT. Protein: CASSFRNEGGEAFF.

Details on this clone: The same CDR3 arises from other DNA sequences in this sample as well. The chain recombines TRBV27 with TRBJ2-7; D not certain. The germline gives CDR1 MNHEY, CDR2 SMNVEV (reference sequence). The CDR3 length is 13 residues. With 3 bases removed from V and 0 bases from J, the gap between germline ends came to 6 bases. The CDR3: CASSFPNSYEQYF. CDR3 DNA sequence: TGTGCCAGCAGTTTCCCCAACTCCTACGAGCAGTACTTC.

V gene TRBV5-8 combines with J gene TRBJ1-1; D might be TRBD1 (6 bases). The CDR3 has 17 amino acids. Germline-derived CDR1 and CDR2 are SGHTS and YDEGEE. V was cut by 4 bases and J by 0 bases, with 19 bases left in between. The CDR3 coding sequence is TGTGCCAGCAGCCATGACGGCCGGACAGCGATGAACACTGAAGCTTTCTTT. Translating gives CASSHDGRTAMNTEAFF. The full variable domain, its missing parts supplied by reference TRBV5-8 and TRBJ1-1, is EAGVTQSPTHLIKTRGQQATLRCSPISGHTSVYWYQQALGLGLQFLLWYDEGEERNRGNFPPRFSGRQFPNYSSELNVNALELEDSALYLCASSHDGRTAMNTEAFFGQGTRLTVV.

This clone was detected only once. The V gene is TRBV5-1, the J gene TRBJ2-2; no firm D call. This CDR3 is 17 amino acids long. Germline CDR1 is SGHRS and CDR2 is YFSETQ. Trimming took 4 bases from V and 7 from J, leaving 23 bases between them. CDR3 bases: TGCGCCAGCAGCCCCTGGGCCCGATTTTGGGATGACGGGGAGCTGTTTTTT. As protein: CASSPWARFWDDGELFF.

The V and J genes are TRBV7-2 and TRBJ2-5; D perhaps matches TRBD2 (7 bases). Germline CDR1 SGHTA, CDR2 FQGNSA. Deletions cut 1 base from V and 3 bases from J, with 15 bases between. CDR3 length equals 16 residues. This CDR3 is CASSLGGASGEETQYF. CDR3 bases: TGTGCCAGCAGCTTAGGGGGGGCTAGCGGAGAAGAGACCCAGTACTTC.

CDR3 in DNA: TGTGCCAGCACCACTTCGGGGGCGTCCTACAATGAGCAGTTCTTC. Protein: CASTTSGASYNEQFF. The V and J genes are TRBV27 and TRBJ2-1; the D call may be TRBD1 or TRBD2 (6 bases each). This CDR3 has 15 amino acids. V was trimmed by 7 bases and J by 1 base, leaving 14 bases between them. Germline assignment: CDR1 MNHEY and CDR2 SMNVEV (reference sequence).

In the case of this clone: Other DNA sequences in the sample encode the same CDR3. V gene TRBV27 combines with J gene TRBJ2-7; 10 bases map to TRBD1. Trimming cost V 6 bases and J 4 bases; bases outside gene matches: 3. Germline V gives CDR1 MNHEY, CDR2 SMNVEV (reference sequence). This CDR3 is built from 13 residues. This CDR3 is CASSRDRGYEQYF. The CDR3 DNA is TGTGCCAGCAGCCGGGACAGGGGATACGAGCAGTACTTC.

J is TRBJ2-7 and V is TRBV5-5; 8 nucleotides align to TRBD2. The germline CDR1 and CDR2 sequences are SGHKS and YYEKEE (reference sequence). V shed 0 bases and J 3 bases; nucleotides not matched to a gene: 5. CDR3 length equals 15 residues. As DNA, the CDR3 is TGTGCCAGCAGCTTGGTACTAGCGGCACTCTACGAGCAGTACTTC. Protein product: CASSLVLAALYEQYF.

This CDR3 is CASSLAGGSNTEAFF. The CDR3 DNA is TGCGCCAGCAGCTTGGCTGGGGGCTCGAACACTGAAGCTTTCTTT. The chain recombines TRBV5-1 with TRBJ1-1, with a weak D call TRBD1 (6 bases). Germline CDR1 reads SGHRS; CDR2 reads YFSETQ. Between the trimmed V and J ends, which lost 0 bases and 1 base, there was a span of 10 bases. The CDR3 is 15 amino acids.

The chain uses TRBV10-3 and TRBJ2-3; 10 bases are shared with TRBD2. This CDR3 contains 16 residues. V lost 3 bases to trimming and J lost 5 bases; unmatched junction nucleotides: 8. Germline values: CDR1 ENHRY, CDR2 SYGVKD. CDR3 nucleotide sequence: TGTGCCATCAGTGAATACCCAGCGGGGGGGCGAGATACGCAGTATTTT. Amino acids: CAISEYPAGGRDTQYF.

This sequence joins TRBV27 and TRBJ1-3; D may be TRBD1 (5 bases). Germline V gene sequence: CDR1 MNHEY, CDR2 SMNVEV (reference sequence). This CDR3 has 14 amino acids. V lost 5 bases and J lost 0, with 8 bases in between. The CDR3 region is CASSPGGSGNTIYF. DNA of the CDR3: TGTGCCAGCAGTCCCGGGGGCTCTGGAAACACCATATATTTT.

The rearrangement joins TRBV5-1 to TRBJ1-6; D is possibly TRBD1 (6 bases). Deletions cut 4 bases from V and 6 bases from J, with 11 bases between. The CDR3 totals 14 residues. Germline lookup yields CDR1 SGHRS and CDR2 YFSETQ. This chain's CDR3 is CASSPGTTNSPLHF. DNA of the CDR3: TGCGCCAGCAGCCCCGGGACAACTAATTCACCCCTCCACTTT.

Points on this clone: The sample has other DNA sequences that encode this CDR3 too. This chain joins TRBV2 and TRBJ2-3; D call uncertain. Germline-derived CDR1 and CDR2 are SNHLY and FYNNEI. V was cut by 4 bases and J by 0 bases, with 8 bases left in between. The CDR3 consists of 14 residues. In DNA form, the CDR3 reads TGTGCCAGCAGTGTGTCTTCTAGCACAGATACGCAGTATTTT. It yields the protein CASSVSSSTDTQYF.

This clone was seen once. The chain couples TRBV5-6 to TRBJ2-5; D is unresolved. TRBJ2-7 explains the end of the DNA better; the J call may be wrong. The CDR3 is 15 amino acids. CDR1 SGHDT and CDR2 YYEEEE come from the germline V gene. CDR3 nucleotides: TGTGCCAGCAGCTTGGAGGGCCTACTTTTTTACGAGCAGTACTTC. This sequence encodes CASSLEGLLFYEQYF.

As DNA, the CDR3 is TGCAGCGTTGAAGTCAGTGGGGCAGATACGCAGTATTTT. It yields the protein CSVEVSGADTQYF. The chain joins TRBV29-1 to TRBJ2-3; no clear D gene. With 1 base removed from V and 4 bases from J, the gap between germline ends came to 9 bases. Germline-derived CDR1 and CDR2 are SQVTM and ANQGSEA. This CDR3 has 13 residues.

The genes are TRBV28 and TRBJ2-1; D possibly corresponds to TRBD2 (5 bases). CDR1 and CDR2 from the germline V gene are MDHEN and SYDVKM. The V end was cut by 3 bases, the J end by 0 bases, with 9 bases between. The length of the CDR3 is 15 residues. The CDR3 sequence is CASSFGLSSYNEQFF. CDR3 DNA sequence: TGTGCCAGCAGTTTCGGACTGAGCTCCTACAATGAGCAGTTCTTC.

This clone was recorded once. The V gene is TRBV18, the J gene TRBJ2-5; D might be TRBD2 (5 bases). Germline lookup yields CDR1 KGHSH and CDR2 LQKENI. This CDR3 is 12 amino acids long. V shed 6 bases and J shed 5 bases, with 10 bases lying between them. In DNA, the CDR3 is TGTGCCAGCTCTCAGAGGGCTGAGACCCAGTACTTC. It specifies CASSQRAETQYF.

The chain employs TRBV15 and TRBJ1-2; a weak D match, TRBD1 (5 bases). V lost 1 base and J lost 5, with 11 bases in between. CDR1 LNHNV and CDR2 YYDKDF come from the germline V gene (reference sequence). CDR3 length equals 14 residues. The CDR3 loop is CATSRGGESYGYTF. The DNA of the CDR3 is TGTGCCACCAGCAGAGGGGGGGAGTCATATGGCTACACCTTC.

Comments on this clone: Other DNA sequences within the sample encode an identical CDR3. The genes are TRBV28 and TRBJ2-7; 11 nucleotides align to TRBD1. The J segment lost 3 bases and the V segment lost 6 bases, leaving 7 bases of the junction unmatched. The CDR3 totals 15 residues. Germline CDR1 and CDR2: MDHEN and SYDVKM. The CDR3: CASSSPGQGVYEQYF. For the CDR3, the DNA is TGTGCCAGCAGCTCACCGGGACAGGGGGTCTACGAGCAGTACTTC.

The rearrangement links TRBV28 to TRBJ1-2; the match to TRBD1 covers 7 bases. The CDR3 runs 15 residues. CDR1 and CDR2 (germline): MDHEN, SYDVKM. Trimming took 2 bases from V and 4 from J; bases not matched to a gene: 7. The DNA for the CDR3 is TGTGCCAGCAGTTTAGTCCAGGGGGATACCTATGGCTACACCTTC. It encodes CASSLVQGDTYGYTF.

The chain is built from TRBV7-9 and TRBJ2-5; D call uncertain. This CDR3 is built from 16 residues. Germline V CDR1 and CDR2: SEHNR, FQNEAQ (reference sequence). V was trimmed by 5 bases and J by 0 bases, leaving 16 bases between them. The CDR3 protein is CASSERQVKYQETQYF. The CDR3 DNA sequence: TGTGCCAGCAGCGAGAGACAAGTTAAGTACCAAGAGACCCAGTACTTC. The full variable domain, its missing parts supplied by reference TRBV7-9 and TRBJ2-5, is DTGVSQNPRHKITKRGQNVTFRCDPISEHNRLYWYRQTLGQGPEFLTYFQNEAQLEKSRLLSDRFSAERPKGSFSTLEIQRTEQGDSAMYLCASSERQVKYQETQYFGPGTRLLVL.